The clone carrying this T cell receptor (beta chain) came up once. Antigen unknown. The V and J ends lost 5 bases and 6 bases, in that order; junction bases with no gene match: 12. This CDR3 comprises 15 residues. From germline, CDR1 is SGHTA and CDR2 FQGNSA. The sample is drawn from a study of cytomegalovirus exposure and HLA in healthy donors. General study points: In the 120 or so validation repertoires, approximately 94% of cluster scores exceeded 0, per a later analysis. Cytomegalovirus association was assigned to about 150 TCR beta chains.

Sequencing used immunoSEQ multiplex PCR; TCRdb keeps in-frame clones, though not all of them. The sample has about 110,000 clones; 85% to 90% are singletons. The source material was PBMCs. V gene TRBV7-2 combines with J gene TRBJ1-2; 7 bases match TRBD1. This clonotype was sampled from a woman younger than 35 in good health and CMV-seronegative. As DNA, the CDR3 is TGTGCCAGCAGCGTAAACAGGGGTCGAGGGGATGGCTACACCTTC. Its protein is CASSVNRGRGDGYTF.